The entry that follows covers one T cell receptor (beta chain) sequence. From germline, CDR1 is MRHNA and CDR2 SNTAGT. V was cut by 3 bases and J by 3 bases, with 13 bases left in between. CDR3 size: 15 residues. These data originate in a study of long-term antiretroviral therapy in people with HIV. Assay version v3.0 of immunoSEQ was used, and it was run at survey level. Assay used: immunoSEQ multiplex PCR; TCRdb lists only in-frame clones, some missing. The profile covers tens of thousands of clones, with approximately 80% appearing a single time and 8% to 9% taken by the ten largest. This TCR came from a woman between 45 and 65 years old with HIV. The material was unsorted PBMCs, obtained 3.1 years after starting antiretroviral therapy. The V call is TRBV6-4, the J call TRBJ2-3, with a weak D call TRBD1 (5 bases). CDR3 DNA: TGTGCCAGCAGTGAAACTCAAGGGGTTACAGATACGCAGTATTTT. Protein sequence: CASSETQGVTDTQYF.